This TCR beta chain came from a study of shared clonotypes between healthy human individuals. Study summary: A couple of women and three men aged 18 to 49 made up the donors.

The naive CD8 population came from CD45RO-negative cells selected for CCR7, without terminally differentiated effector memory CD45RA+ cells. Trimming took off 3 bases at V and 1 base at J, with 9 bases between the two ends. This CDR3 contains 15 residues. Germline CDR1 and CDR2: MNHEY and SMNVEV (reference sequence). A note on this clone: Antigen: not known.

Original data processing: ImmunoSEQ output lacked quality scores and full-length reads, limiting matched filtering. This table comes from immunoSEQ multiplex PCR, and its TCRdb copy is limited to in-frame clones, with some not included. V and J calls and clone size are copied from that table; D and trimming were computed from the DNA. The table has about 2.2 million clones, 90% to 95% seen once. Study findings and constraints: What naive subsets generally showed was a larger estimated richness than memory subsets showed. Measured sharing among donors was expected to vary with sequencing depth.

What was sequenced was naive CD8+ T cells from PBMCs. The chain employs TRBV27 and TRBJ2-2; no clear D. This TCR was sampled from a man between 18 and 35 years old in good health. Some clones in this sample may be carry-over from other donors' samples. The DNA of the CDR3 is TGTGCCAGCAGTTTGAGACACGAGAACACCGGGGAGCTGTTTTTT. Its protein product is CASSLRHENTGELFF.